The sequence of this T cell receptor (beta chain) was determined in a study of brain T cells in children with intractable seizures listed by TCRdb under 2021. About the full investigation: Resected brain tissue from 45 to 60 pediatric epilepsy surgery cases was first screened for immune gene transcripts using a NanoString immunology panel. Among the roughly 12 selected surgery cases, pre-surgery blood was additionally sequenced for eight, leaving four cases with brain tissue only. The study at large found these results: Because sequencing depth was different between pre-surgery and post-surgery blood, clones absent from the pre-surgery sample may reflect undersampling. Viral specificity was inferred solely from CDR3 sequence similarity, and the HCMV serostatus of the patients was not known.

Concerning this clone itself: Its antigen specificity is not known. Base qualities are not at hand, and no much larger clone is one base apart.

The germline V gene (reference sequence) yields LNHDA for CDR1 and SQIVND for CDR2. Reading from cysteine to phenylalanine, the CDR3 counts 15 amino acids. Left in the record is the CDR3 DNA by itself, 45 bases read in frame from the first base. V is clipped by 7 bases and J by 0 bases, and the sequence between their germline boundaries is 15 bases long. The immunoSEQ assay was used to generate TCR beta chain sequences from genomic DNA. Concerning the study's data processing: CDR3 sequences that did not begin with the conserved framework cysteine at position 104 were removed manually. To get clonality, the normalized Shannon's Diversity Index was subtracted from one, giving values from 0 (maximal diversity) to 1 (oligoclonal). Differences in the frequency of the same CDR3 between samples, such as brain versus blood, were assessed with chi-squared comparison-of-proportions tests. Public clonotypes were found through immuneACCESS searches, while the VDJdb browser was used to judge similarity to known antiviral clonotypes. As stored in TCRdb, this immuneACCESS dataset retains in-frame rearrangements with V and J assigned. A fraction of the clones does not appear; measured against another copy, unresolved V genes explain less than half of the discrepancy, and the remainder lacks a known reason. V and J calls plus clone size are reproduced from that table; the DNA served to infer D and trimming. This sample gives approximately 77,000 clones in total; about 92% of them show up just once. Roughly 1.4% of the sample comes from the top ten.

What the time point label conveys for this sample: resected brain tissue, or blood drawn just prior to surgery. The surgery cases showing the highest brain T cell transcript signatures were chosen for TCR beta chain sequencing of brain tissue and, when available, of blood. Prior to surgery, the patients had been treated with at least one anti-epileptic drug. The TCR-sequenced patients were children whose drug-resistant epilepsy was caused by tuberous sclerosis complex, focal cortical dysplasia, Rasmussen encephalitis or hemimegalencephaly. The Monarch genomic DNA purification kit was used to extract bulk genomic DNA from unsorted brain tissue and whole blood.

Recombination joined TRBV19 with TRBJ1-2, and TRBD1 may be the D gene, going by 6 matching bases. The sample consisted of peripheral blood, taken at surgery. The clonotype comes from a boy younger than two with tuberous sclerosis and intractable seizures. The DNA is TGTGCCAGTACCTCACAGGGAAGAGCTAACTATGGCTACACCTTC. It specifies CASTSQGRANYGYTF.